Included here is one TCR beta chain sequence, with context. Its antigen is not yet known. Within one base of it there is no much larger clone, and no base qualities were kept. The data belong to a study of blood T cell repertoires in COVID-19 (dated by TCRdb to 2018 to 2020). In terms of the full investigation: Samples from collaborators originated in the United States, Italy and Spain and spanned both the acute and convalescent phases of COVID-19. Where available, HLA class I and class II types were obtained from metadata supplied by the sample provider rather than from assay-based typing. The dataset comprised deeply sampled blood TCRbeta repertoires from subjects exposed to, actively infected with, or recovered from COVID-19. The repertoires were made available in a free public database intended to serve as a resource for research on the immune response to SARS-CoV-2. Samples came from the ongoing ImmuneRACE study (first 160 participants) plus 1,254 subjects from 6 global collaborators. The sample metadata nearly always contained a de-identified subject ID, COVID-19 status, age in years and sex. The material from the prospective study consisted of cDNA or gDNA derived from T cells, B-cell-depleted T cells, or PBMCs. Paper-wide results and their limitations: Clinical and demographic metadata were provided uncurated, with the amount varying by source and participant.

Collaborating institutions collected whole blood in K2EDTA tubes following their own protocols. For TCRbeta analysis, collaborator samples were shipped as frozen whole blood, as isolated PBMCs, or as DNA extracted from either sample type. The immunoSEQ Assay, a bias-controlled multiplex PCR, was used to amplify TCRbeta CDR3 regions from genomic DNA. In the source study's methods: The number of nucleated cells in each sample was estimated from the amplification of reference gene primers within the assay. To quantify the absolute abundance of each unique TCRbeta CDR3 rearrangement, sequence reads were collapsed and filtered. For each sample, productive Simpson clonality was calculated as the square root of Simpson's diversity index over productive rearrangements. This is the immuneACCESS table as TCRdb keeps it, with only in-frame sequences that have V and J called. A part of the clones is gone; compared with another copy, unresolved V genes explain less than half, and the rest is unexplained. V and J calls and clone size are given by that table; D and trimming were obtained from the DNA. Recorded for this sample are around 95,000 clones; 90% to 95% of them occurred a single time. The ten largest clonotypes hold approximately 2% of the sample.

CDR1 SGHVS and CDR2 FQNEAQ are derived from the germline V gene. Spanning cysteine to phenylalanine, the CDR3 consists of 15 amino acids. The only DNA kept is the CDR3, 45 bases in frame from the first base. V loses 5 bases at its end and J loses 8 bases; junction bases beyond the gene matches: 7. This clonotype was sampled from a man in his fifties with active COVID-19. Input material: peripheral blood. Here the chain combines TRBV7-8 and TRBJ1-6, with 9 bases aligning to TRBD1. CDR3 protein: CASSARRDRDSPLHF. The nucleotides read TGTGCCAGCAGCGCCCGCCGGGACAGGGATTCACCCCTCCACTTT.